The rows below give T cell receptor beta chains drawn from one sample of a study of shared clonotypes between healthy human individuals. Here immunoSEQ multiplex PCR was the method, and the copy in TCRdb shows in-frame clones only, minus some. The repertoire has just over 2,000,000 clones, approximately 94% of them found once; the top ten carry about 1.1%. The sequencing sample was made of naive CD8+ T cells sorted from blood. These receptors all come from a man younger than 30 in good health. Both conserved end residues are trimmed from each CDR3.

v_call: TRBV28
cdr3_aa: ASRLREDTRKFGKLF

v_call: TRBV5-4
cdr3_aa: ASSLGFPQYGYT

v_call: TRBV30
cdr3_aa: AWSPDSFSLYGYT

v_call: TRBV13
cdr3_aa: ASSTLAVLPYNEQF

v_call: TRBV5-6
cdr3_aa: ASSPGGGWETQY

v_call: TRBV30
cdr3_aa: AWSVLGQGGTQY

v_call: TRBV2
cdr3_aa: ASSVEVSNQPQH

v_call: TRBV27
cdr3_aa: ASSLSASEETQY

v_call: TRBV27
cdr3_aa: ASSPSGSTDTQY

v_call: TRBV6-6
cdr3_aa: ASSSMLQGSYGYT

v_call: TRBV4-3
cdr3_aa: ASSQDWGSYNEQF

v_call: TRBV5-8
cdr3_aa: ASSSPRQVYNEQF